Listed below are T cell receptor beta chains from one sample, sequenced in a study of regulatory T cells in long-lasting Graves disease. Using its own MiXCR run on the multiplex PCR reads, TCRdb lists one record per CDR3 protein. The data show 400,000 to 550,000 distinct CDR3 sequences, roughly 15% seen once. This sample was shared with a second study, whose subject was T cells in Graves' hyperthyroidism and ophthalmopathy.

The sample in question was peripheral blood mononuclear cells (PBMCs), obtained at new diagnosis, from a patient treated with antithyroid drugs. The receptors were gathered from a young woman with Graves disease. The CDR3 runs from the conserved cysteine through the conserved F or W. The D gene is left open where the match is weak. Not every row has a clone size; where given, it reads once, few, many or a size class.

>TRBJ2-1|many|TRBD2|TRBV12-3/TRBV12-4
TGTGCCAGCAGTTTAGTCGCGGGAGGGGAGCAGTTCTTC
CASSLVAGGEQFF
>TRBJ1-5|few|-|TRBV27
TGTGCCAGCAGTTTGGCGGGGTTCCCCAATAGCAATCAGCCCCAGCATTTT
CASSLAGFPNSNQPQHF
>TRBJ2-1|-|-|TRBV29-1
TGCAGCGCGGTAGGGGGGAGCTCCTACAATGAGCAGCTCTTC
CSAVGGSSYNEQLF
>TRBJ1-2|many|-|TRBV5-1
TGCGCCAGCAGCTTCGAGGGACAAGAATATGGCTACACCTTC
CASSFEGQEYGYTF
>TRBJ2-3|few|-|TRBV20-1
TGCAGTGCTAGAATCCCCTTTACAGATACGCAGTATTTT
CSARIPFTDTQYF
>TRBJ2-4|many|-|TRBV18
TGTGCCAGCTCACCAGGGGGCGGGAACATTCAGTACTTC
CASSPGGGNIQYF
>TRBJ2-3|many|TRBD2|TRBV28
TGTGCCAGCAGATATAGCGGGAGGGCGGCAGATACGCAGTATTTT
CASRYSGRAADTQYF
>TRBJ2-1|-|-|TRBV9
TGTGCCAGCAGCGTAGACTGGGGCGGGACCTACAATGAGCAGTTCTTC
CASSVDWGGTYNEQFF
>TRBJ1-2|-|-|TRBV5-5
TGTGCCAACAGCCGCCAGGCAGTGATCCAAGTGAACTATGGCTACACCTTC
CANSRQAVIQVNYGYTF
>TRBJ1-5|few|-|TRBV6-1
TGTGCCAGCCGGGACGAAAATAGCAATCAGCCCCAGCATTTT
CASRDENSNQPQHF
>TRBJ1-6|-|-|TRBV7-2
TGTGCCAGCAGCTTAGTTGGTAGCTCCTATAATTCACCCCTCCACTTT
CASSLVGSSYNSPLHF
>TRBJ1-2|many|-|TRBV3-1
TGTGCCAGCAGAGGGGACACCGGTGGCTACACCTTC
CASRGDTGGYTF
>TRBJ2-2|many|TRBD2|TRBV12-3/TRBV12-4
TGTGCCAGCAGCCAGGGACTAGCGGGAGCCCCGGGCACCGGGGAGCTGTTTTTT
CASSQGLAGAPGTGELFF
>TRBJ1-2|-|-|TRBV3-1
TGTGCCAGCAGCCACCCTGGGGGGGCAGATGGCTACACCTTC
CASSHPGGADGYTF
>TRBJ1-2|few|-|TRBV5-1
TGCGCCAGCAGCTTGGGAGGGCTACTCGAGTCTAACTATGGCTACACCTTC
CASSLGGLLESNYGYTF